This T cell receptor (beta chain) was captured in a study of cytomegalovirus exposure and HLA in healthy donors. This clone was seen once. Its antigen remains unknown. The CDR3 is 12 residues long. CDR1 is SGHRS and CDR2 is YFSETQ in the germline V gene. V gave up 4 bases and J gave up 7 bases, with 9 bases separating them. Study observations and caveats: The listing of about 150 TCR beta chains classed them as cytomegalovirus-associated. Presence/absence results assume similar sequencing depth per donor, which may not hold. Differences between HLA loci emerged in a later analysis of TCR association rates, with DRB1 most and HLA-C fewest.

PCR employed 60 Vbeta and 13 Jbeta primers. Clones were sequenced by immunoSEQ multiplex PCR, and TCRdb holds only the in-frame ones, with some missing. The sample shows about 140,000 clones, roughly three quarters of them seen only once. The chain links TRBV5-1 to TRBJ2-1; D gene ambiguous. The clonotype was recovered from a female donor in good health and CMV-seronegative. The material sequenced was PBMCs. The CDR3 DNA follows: TGCGCCAGCAGCCTGCACTGGAATGAGCAGTTCTTC. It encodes CASSLHWNEQFF.